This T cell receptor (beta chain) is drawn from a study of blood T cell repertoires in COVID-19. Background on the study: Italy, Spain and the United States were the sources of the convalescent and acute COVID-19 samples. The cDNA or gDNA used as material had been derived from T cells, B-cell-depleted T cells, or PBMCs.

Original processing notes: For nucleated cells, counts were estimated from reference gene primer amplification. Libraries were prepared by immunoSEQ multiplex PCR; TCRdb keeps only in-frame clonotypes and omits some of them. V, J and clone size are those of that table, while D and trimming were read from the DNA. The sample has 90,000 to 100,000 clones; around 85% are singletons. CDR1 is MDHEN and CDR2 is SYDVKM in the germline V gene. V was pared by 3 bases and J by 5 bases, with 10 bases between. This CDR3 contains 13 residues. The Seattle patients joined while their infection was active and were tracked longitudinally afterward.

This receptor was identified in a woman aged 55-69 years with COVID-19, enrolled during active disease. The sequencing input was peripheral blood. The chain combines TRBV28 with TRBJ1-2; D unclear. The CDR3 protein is CASSFSQWYGYTF. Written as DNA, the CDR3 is TGTGCCAGCAGTTTCTCTCAGTGGTATGGCTACACCTTC.